This TCR beta chain is from a study of T cells in localized non-small cell lung cancer. Study conclusions and caveats: For the top 100 tumor clones, a median roughly 55 also appeared in adjacent lung. Sequencing covered just one tumor region, so heterogeneity cannot be ruled out. Longer overall survival was associated with a higher density of T cells in the blood. Tumor trailed uninvolved adjacent lung in T cell clonality, which peaked there.

There are 11 residues in the CDR3. The germline V gene encodes CDR1 MNHEY and CDR2 SMNVEV (reference sequence). The V end was cut by 5 bases, the J end by 5 bases, with 3 bases between. A word on this clone: Antigen unknown.

This table comes from immunoSEQ multiplex PCR, and its TCRdb copy is limited to in-frame clones, with some not included. This repertoire shows almost 20,000 clones, around 89% found once; its top ten account for about 8.4%. This clonotype originated in a man between 35 and 75 years old with stage I lung adenocarcinoma. The sequencing used peripheral blood, collected before any cancer treatment. This chain joins TRBV27 and TRBJ2-2; unclear D gene. The CDR3 sequence: CASSGTGELFF. In DNA form, the CDR3 reads TGTGCCAGCAGTGGGACCGGGGAGCTGTTTTTT.